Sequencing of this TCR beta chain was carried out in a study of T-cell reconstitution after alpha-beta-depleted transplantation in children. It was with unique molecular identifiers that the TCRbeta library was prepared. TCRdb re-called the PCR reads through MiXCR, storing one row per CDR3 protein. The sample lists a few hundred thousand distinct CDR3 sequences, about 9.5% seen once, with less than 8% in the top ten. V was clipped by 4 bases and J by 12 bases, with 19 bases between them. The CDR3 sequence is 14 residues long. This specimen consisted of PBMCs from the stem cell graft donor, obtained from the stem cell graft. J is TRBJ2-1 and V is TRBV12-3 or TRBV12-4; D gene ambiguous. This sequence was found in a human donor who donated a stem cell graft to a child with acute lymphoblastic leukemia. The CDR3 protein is CASSSGPNRLGQFF. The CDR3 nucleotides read TGTGCCAGCAGTTCAGGACCTAATCGATTAGGGCAGTTCTTC.